What follows are 20 T cell receptor beta chains derived from one specimen sequenced in a study of blood T cells in healthy people across ages. Using a J-beta primer mix together with a sample-barcoded 5' primer, a second PCR was run for roughly 7 to 11 cycles. TCRdb reprocessed the 5' RACE reads via MiXCR and lists one record per CDR3 protein. This repertoire shows hundreds of thousands of distinct CDR3 sequences, about 45% found once; its top ten account for 15% to 20%. Sequencing was carried out using blood. These receptors all stem from a man older than 75 in good health.

The genes are TRBV5-1 and TRBJ2-1; D is unclear. The germline V and J ends were trimmed by 0 bases and 0 bases, with 10 bases remaining between them. Germline values: CDR1 SGHRS, CDR2 YFSETQ. The CDR3 length is 16 residues. The CDR3: CASSLAGPSSYNEQFF. The CDR3 DNA reads TGCGCCAGCAGCTTGGCCGGCCCAAGCTCCTACAATGAGCAGTTCTTC.

The chain joins TRBV29-1 to TRBJ1-2; D is unresolved. V was cut by 2 bases and J by 1 base, with 8 bases left in between. Looked up from germline, CDR1 is SQVTM and CDR2 is ANQGSEA. This CDR3 spans 13 amino acids. CDR3 loop: CSVELGSNYGYTF. CDR3 DNA sequence: TGCAGCGTTGAATTGGGCAGTAACTATGGCTACACCTTC.

The CDR3 DNA reads TGTGCCAGCAGTTATAATCCCCTGGGCCAAGAGACCCAGTTCTTC. Amino acids: CASSYNPLGQETQFF. V is TRBV6-5 and J is TRBJ2-5; D is undetermined. The end of the DNA is better explained by TRBJ2-1, so the J call may be wrong. CDR1 and CDR2 (germline): MNHEY, SVGAGI. The CDR3 runs to 15 residues.

This chain joins TRBV9 and TRBJ2-3, with TRBD1 matching 9 bases. CDR1 is SGDLS and CDR2 is YYNGEE in the germline V gene. The V segment lost 3 bases and the J segment 9 bases; nucleotides outside the gene matches: 5. The CDR3 covers 13 residues. The CDR3 DNA reads TGTGCCAGCAGCGAAGCCGGGACAGGGACGCAGTATTTT. Amino acids: CASSEAGTGTQYF.

The chain has TRBV20-1 and TRBJ2-1; D ambiguous. The V gene's germline CDR1 is DFQATT and CDR2 SNEGSKA (reference sequence). V was cut by 6 bases and J by 0 bases, with 12 bases left in between. The CDR3 covers 14 residues. The chain's CDR3 is CSATARSSYNEQFF. The CDR3 nucleotides are TGCAGTGCCACAGCGCGTAGCTCCTACAATGAGCAGTTCTTC.

This clonotype appeared a few times. The chain uses TRBV20-1 and TRBJ2-5; D is undetermined. V shed 5 bases and J shed 13 bases, with 8 bases lying between them. The germline V gene encodes CDR1 DFQATT and CDR2 SNEGSKA (reference sequence). The CDR3 has 8 amino acids. The CDR3 loop reads CSAGVRYF. DNA of the CDR3: TGCAGTGCTGGCGTTAGGTACTTC.

In regard to this clonotype: One end of the junction varies from germline; a read error may be responsible. The V and J genes are TRBV27 and TRBJ1-6; no firm D call. CDR1 MNHEY and CDR2 SMNVEV come from the germline V gene (reference sequence). This CDR3 comprises 14 residues. The CDR3 loop reads CASSVSRVGSPLHF. CDR3 sequence (DNA): TGTGCCAGCAGTGTATCGAGGGTCGGTTCACCCCTCCACTTT.

The chain joins TRBV20-1 to TRBJ2-5; D might be TRBD2 (5 bases). The CDR3 extends over 15 amino acids. With 3 bases removed from V and 7 bases from J, the gap between germline ends came to 21 bases. Germline CDR1 is DFQATT and CDR2 is SNEGSKA (reference sequence). The CDR3 region has the DNA TGCAGTGCTAGGAAACCGGGGTCACAGAGCGCGACCCAGTACTTC. It translates to CSARKPGSQSATQYF.

The CDR3 DNA is TGTGCCAGCAGTGTTTCGTCGGCAGGGGGATCCCAGTACTTC. Translating it yields CASSVSSAGGSQYF. This rearrangement joins TRBV12-3 or TRBV12-4 to TRBJ2-7; 7 nucleotides agree with TRBD1. The CDR3 is 14 residues long. V was clipped by 5 bases and J by 10 bases; unmatched bases: 14.

The rearrangement uses TRBV2 and TRBJ2-7, with a weak D call TRBD1 (5 bases). CDR1 and CDR2 from the germline V gene are SNHLY and FYNNEI. This CDR3 has 14 amino acids. Trimming removed 5 bases from V and 0 bases from J, with 11 bases in between. The CDR3 bases are TGTGCCAGCAGTTCGACAGTAAACTCCTACGAGCAGTACTTC. It specifies CASSSTVNSYEQYF. The full variable domain, with the rest looked up from reference TRBV2 and TRBJ2-7, is EPEVTQTPSHQVTQMGQEVILRCVPISNHLYFYWYRQILGQKVEFLVSFYNNEISEKSEIFDDQFSVERPDGSNFTLKIRSTKLEDSAMYFCASSSTVNSYEQYFGPGTRLTVT.

This CDR3 reads CASRRKRQTYEQYF. For the CDR3, the DNA is TGTGCCAGCAGACGTAAGAGGCAGACGTACGAGCAGTACTTC. The chain recombines TRBV6-5 with TRBJ2-7; D is unclear. Germline CDR1 and CDR2: MNHEY and SVGAGI. Trimming shortened V by 6 bases and J by 4 bases, and 16 bases separated the two germline ends. The CDR3 sequence is 14 residues long.

This clonotype was seen a handful of times. J is TRBJ2-7 and V is TRBV3-1; 10 bases agree with TRBD2. The CDR3 has 15 residues. CDR1 and CDR2 (germline): LGHDT, YNNKEL (reference sequence). V lost 1 base to trimming and J lost 7 bases; unmatched junction nucleotides: 7. CDR3 sequence reads: CASSQVSSGSSEQYF. CDR3 nucleotides: TGTGCCAGCAGCCAAGTCTCTAGCGGGAGCTCTGAGCAGTACTTC.

This chain uses TRBV7-9 with TRBJ2-2; D remains unclear. The V gene's germline CDR1 is SEHNR and CDR2 FQNEAQ (reference sequence). This CDR3 comprises 10 residues. V shed 8 bases and J shed 7 bases, with 5 bases lying between them. CDR3 bases: TGTGCCAGCTCGGTCGGGGAGCTGTTTTTT. Residues: CASSVGELFF.

As concerns this clonotype: At one of its ends the junction is not consistent with the germline gene, which may arise from a read error. The chain employs TRBV14 and TRBJ2-1; TRBD2 might be the D (5 bases). Germline V gives CDR1 SGHDN, CDR2 FVKESK. The length of the CDR3 is 14 residues. The CDR3 DNA reads as TGTGCCAGCTGCCAAGCCGGGATCCACAATGAGCAGTTCTTC. It codes for CASCQAGIHNEQFF.

The chain combines TRBV20-1 with TRBJ1-2, with D hard to call. This CDR3 has 11 residues. V gave up 6 bases and J gave up 5 bases, with 10 bases separating them. The germline CDR1 and CDR2 sequences are DFQATT and SNEGSKA (reference sequence). The CDR3 DNA reads as TGCAGTGCACCCGACACTTATGGCTACACCTTC. It yields the protein CSAPDTYGYTF.

V usage is TRBV20-1 and J usage is TRBJ2-7; TRBD1 is a possible D gene (5 bases). Deletions cut 5 bases from V and 1 base from J, with 12 bases between. The germline CDR1 and CDR2 sequences are DFQATT and SNEGSKA (reference sequence). There are 13 residues in the CDR3. The CDR3 region is CSAGAGPSYEQYF. For the CDR3, the DNA is TGCAGTGCTGGGGCAGGTCCATCCTACGAGCAGTACTTC.

Points on this clonotype: One base away lies a much larger clone, so this may be a sequencing read error. The rearrangement joins TRBV24-1 to TRBJ2-5; D call uncertain. The CDR3 extends over 12 amino acids. Germline V CDR1 and CDR2: KGHDR, SFDVKD. The V and J ends lost 9 bases and 11 bases respectively, with 18 bases between them. The CDR3 region has the DNA TGTGCCACCGGAAGACTTGTGGGTGAGCAGTACTTC. As protein: CATGRLVGEQYF.

Notes on this clonotype: One junction end disagrees with the germline gene, perhaps due to a read error. This chain joins TRBV28 and TRBJ1-5; a possible D gene is TRBD1 (5 bases). CDR1 and CDR2 from the germline V gene are MDHEN and SYDVKM. The CDR3 has 15 residues. The CDR3 reads CASTELRGGGQPRHF. CDR3 coding DNA: TGTGCCAGCACGGAGCTAAGGGGCGGAGGCCAGCCCCGGCATTTT.

The gene calls are TRBV27 and TRBJ2-1; TRBD2 matches 9 bases. Germline V gene data show CDR1 as MNHEY and CDR2 as SMNVEV (reference sequence). V lost 6 bases, J lost 4 bases, and 10 bases stayed unmatched. There are 16 residues in the CDR3. This chain's CDR3 is CASSPPLAGIYNEQFF. Written as DNA, the CDR3 is TGTGCCAGCAGCCCCCCTCTAGCGGGGATATACAATGAGCAGTTCTTC.

This clonotype was picked up a small number of times. The chain carries TRBV6-5 and TRBJ2-3; D possibly corresponds to TRBD2 (6 bases). From germline, CDR1 is MNHEY and CDR2 SVGAGI. This CDR3 spans 14 amino acids. Trimming removed 2 bases at V and 9 bases at J, with 15 bases between. The CDR3 is CASSYAIGRDTQYF. The DNA for the CDR3 is TGTGCCAGCAGTTACGCGATCGGGCGGGACACGCAGTATTTT.